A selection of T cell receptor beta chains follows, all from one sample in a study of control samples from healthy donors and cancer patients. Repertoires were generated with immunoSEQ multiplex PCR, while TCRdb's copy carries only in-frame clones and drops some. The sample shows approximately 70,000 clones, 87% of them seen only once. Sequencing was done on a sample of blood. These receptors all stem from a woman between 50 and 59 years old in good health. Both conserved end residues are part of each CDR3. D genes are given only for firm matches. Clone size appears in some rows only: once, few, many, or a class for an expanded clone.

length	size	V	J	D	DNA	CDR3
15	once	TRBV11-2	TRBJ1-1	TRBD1	TGTGCCAGCAGCTTCCGACAGGGGTTGAACACTGAAGCTTTCTTT	CASSFRQGLNTEAFF
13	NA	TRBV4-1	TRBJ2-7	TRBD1	TGCGCCAGCAGCCAAGGGACAGGGGACGAGCAGTACTTC	CASSQGTGDEQYF
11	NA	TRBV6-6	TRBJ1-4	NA	TGTGCCATTTTCGGTAATGAAAAACTGTTTTTT	CAIFGNEKLFF
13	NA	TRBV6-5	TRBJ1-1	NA	TGTGCCAGCAGTTGGACAGAGAACACTGAAGCTTTCTTT	CASSWTENTEAFF
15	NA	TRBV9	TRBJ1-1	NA	TGTGCCAGCAGCGTAGGGGATGGGAGAGGGGATGAAGCTTTCTTT	CASSVGDGRGDEAFF
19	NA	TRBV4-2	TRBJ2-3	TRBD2	TGTGCCAGCAGCCAAGAAGGGACTAGCGGGAGATTTGGGACAGATACGCAGTATTTT	CASSQEGTSGRFGTDTQYF
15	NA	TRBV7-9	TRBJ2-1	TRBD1	TGTGCCAGCGGTACCGACAGGGTCGCCTACAATGAGCAGTTCTTC	CASGTDRVAYNEQFF
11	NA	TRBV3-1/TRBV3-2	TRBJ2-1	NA	TGTGCCAGCAGCCGGGAGAATGAGCAGTTCTTC	CASSRENEQFF
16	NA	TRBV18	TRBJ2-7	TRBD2	TGTGCCAGCTCACCCCAAGGACTAGCGGGTTCGCACGAGCAGTACTTC	CASSPQGLAGSHEQYF
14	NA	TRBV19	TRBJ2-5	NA	TGTGCCAGTACCAAACCCAGGGTCTTGGAGACCCAGTACTTC	CASTKPRVLETQYF
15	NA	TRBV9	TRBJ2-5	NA	TGTGCCAGCAGCGTAGCTGGGGGGCGAGGTGAGACCCAGTACTTC	CASSVAGGRGETQYF
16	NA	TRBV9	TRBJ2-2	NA	TGTGCCAGCAGCGTAGAGGGGGGATCGAACACCGGGGAGCTGTTTTTT	CASSVEGGSNTGELFF
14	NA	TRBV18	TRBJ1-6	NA	TGTGCCAGCTCGCCGGACTCCTATAATTCACCCCTCCACTTT	CASSPDSYNSPLHF
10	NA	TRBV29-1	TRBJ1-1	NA	TGCAGCGTTAGGACAGAGGAAGCTTTCTTT	CSVRTEEAFF
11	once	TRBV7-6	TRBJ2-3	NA	TGTGCCAGCAGCGAAGAGGATACGCAGTATTTT	CASSEEDTQYF
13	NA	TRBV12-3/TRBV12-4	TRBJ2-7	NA	TGTGCCAGCAGTCGTCGGACTCTTTACGAGCAGTACTTC	CASSRRTLYEQYF
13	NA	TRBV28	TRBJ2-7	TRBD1	TGTGCCAGCAGGATACAGGGGATGTACGAGCAGTACTTC	CASRIQGMYEQYF
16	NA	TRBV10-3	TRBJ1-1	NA	TGTGCCATCACGGAAGGGGGAGCGGGCTGGTACACTGAAGCTTTCTTT	CAITEGGAGWYTEAFF
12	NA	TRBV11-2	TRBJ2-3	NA	TGTGCCAGCAGCTTAGTGAGAGATACGCAGTATTTT	CASSLVRDTQYF
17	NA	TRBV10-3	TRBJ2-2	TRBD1	TGTGCCATCAGTGCTATAGGACAGGGGGTACCCACCGGGGAGCTGTTTTTT	CAISAIGQGVPTGELFF
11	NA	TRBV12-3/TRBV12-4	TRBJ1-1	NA	TGTGCCAGCAGTTCGACAATATCAGCTTTCTTT	CASSSTISAFF
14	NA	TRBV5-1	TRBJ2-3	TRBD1	TGCGCCAGCAACCCGGGACAGGGCACAGATACGCAGTATTTT	CASNPGQGTDTQYF
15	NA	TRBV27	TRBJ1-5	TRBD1	TGTGCCAGCAGTCCGTGGACAGGGACGAATCAGCCCCAGCATTTT	CASSPWTGTNQPQHF